Reported below is one T cell receptor (beta chain). Its specificity is unknown. These data belong to a study of Ad26.COV2.S vaccination and SARS-CoV-2 variants. Study background: Trial arm assignment for the donor was COV1001 Ad26.COV2.S. By the intramuscular route, Ad26.COV2.S was given once, or twice 56 days apart. Overall study findings and caveats: Those who received the vaccine showed greater spike-specific TCR breadth than those given placebo. An underestimation of total T cell responses may have resulted from the TCR breadth and depth analyses.

Using immunoSEQ multiplex PCR, the repertoire was profiled, and TCRdb retains in-frame clones only, with some absent. The sample lists about 680,000 clones; 89% were seen once. Treatment reported: around 19 received Ad26.COV2.S at low or high dose, single or two shots; five or six received placebo; per-sample allocation not given. Sampling took place 63 days after the first vaccine or placebo injection. The V gene's germline CDR1 is SGHKS and CDR2 YYEKEE (reference sequence). V gave up 2 bases and J gave up 3 bases, with 15 bases separating them. The CDR3 is made up of 15 amino acids. The material was peripheral blood, obtained in a trial of Ad26.COV2.S vaccine versus placebo. The origin of this receptor is a person between 18 and 60 years old who received the Ad26.COV2.S COVID-19 vaccine or a placebo. This chain uses TRBV5-5 with TRBJ2-7; D remains ambiguous. CDR3: CASSLPGAFNYEQYF. CDR3 sequence (DNA): TGTGCCAGCAGCTTACCGGGCGCCTTCAACTACGAGCAGTACTTC. Using reference TRBV5-5 and TRBJ2-7 for the parts outside the CDR3, the full variable domain is DAGVTQSPTHLIKTRGQQVTLRCSPISGHKSVSWYQQVLGQGPQFIFQYYEKEERGRGNFPDRFSARQFPNYSSELNVNALLLGDSALYLCASSLPGAFNYEQYFGPGTRLTVT.